These 6 T cell receptor beta chains were all obtained from the same sample, sequenced in a study of shared clonotypes between healthy human individuals. Using immunoSEQ multiplex PCR, the repertoire was profiled, and TCRdb retains in-frame clones only, with some absent. The sample lists 740,000 or so clones, around three quarters occurring once. Sequencing was performed on memory CD4+ T cells sorted from blood. Subset in this sample: CD45RA-negative fraction. These receptors were collected from a woman in her 30s in good health.

The gene calls are TRBV2 and TRBJ2-3; D is undetermined. CDR1 is SNHLY, CDR2 FYNNEI, per germline. The CDR3 sequence is 14 residues long. V dropped 6 bases and J dropped 3 bases, with 13 bases sitting between them. CDR3 coding DNA: TGTGCCAGCAGGCCATTCTCTTTGACAGATACGCAGTATTTT. Translation: CASRPFSLTDTQYF.

This clone was seen just once. J is TRBJ2-6 and V is TRBV11-2; no reliable D call. The CDR3 covers 15 residues. The germline gives CDR1 SGHAT, CDR2 FQNNGV. Trimming removed 4 bases from V and 2 bases from J, with 9 bases in between. The CDR3 here is CASSSQYAGANVLTF. CDR3 in DNA: TGTGCCAGCAGCTCTCAATATGCTGGGGCCAACGTCCTGACTTTC.

This clone was observed a handful of times. V is TRBV29-1 and J is TRBJ2-1; D gene unclear. Trimming removed 8 bases from V and 5 bases from J, with 10 bases in between. The length of the CDR3 is 11 residues. The germline CDR1 and CDR2 sequences are SQVTM and ANQGSEA. CDR3 DNA sequence: TGCAGCACTGGGAAGGACAATGAGCAGTTCTTC. Translation: CSTGKDNEQFF.

The chain employs TRBV6-5 and TRBJ2-5; perhaps TRBD2 as D (6 bases). From germline, CDR1 is MNHEY and CDR2 SVGAGI. CDR3 size: 13 residues. Trimming cost V 5 bases and J 7 bases, with 14 bases left between them. CDR3 nucleotide sequence: TGTGCCAGCAGTACATCAGGGAGGTGGACCCAGTACTTC. Translating it yields CASSTSGRWTQYF.

This clone was seen only once. The V call is TRBV28, the J call TRBJ1-1; no reliable D call. Trimming shortened V by 4 bases and J by 1 base, and 10 bases separated the two germline ends. This CDR3 is 14 amino acids long. Germline V gives CDR1 MDHEN, CDR2 SYDVKM. CDR3 nucleotide sequence: TGTGCCAGCAGTTGGGTAGGACCGAACACTGAAGCTTTCTTT. Translated: CASSWVGPNTEAFF.

The table lists this clone with many counts. Other DNA sequences in the sample encode the same CDR3. V usage is TRBV6-1 and J usage is TRBJ2-7; 9 nucleotides match TRBD1. Germline CDR1 MNHNS, CDR2 SASEGT. V lost 7 bases to trimming and J lost 4 bases; unmatched junction nucleotides: 5. This CDR3 is built from 13 residues. CDR3 in DNA: TGTGCCAGCACACCGGACAGGGGATACGAGCAGTACTTC. Protein: CASTPDRGYEQYF.